This T cell receptor (beta chain) was captured in a study of T cell responses to AZD1222 COVID-19 vaccine. Study-level points and caveats: Repertoires were sampled only after the peak T cell response. Baseline serology detected seropositivity in only six or seven AZD1222 recipients. Along spike, vaccine-associated CD4 TCRs were found throughout, with dominance at 160-218 and 743-854.

This clone was detected once. Its antigen remains unknown. The CDR3 length is 14 residues. The germline V gene has CDR1 MDHEN and CDR2 SYDVKM. V was cut by 5 bases and J by 4 bases, with 14 bases left in between. Using immunoSEQ multiplex PCR, the repertoire was profiled, and TCRdb retains in-frame clones only, with some absent. This sample has 110,000 or so clones, with about 90% found just once. The TCR sequence derives from an adult in good health. The chain employs TRBV28 and TRBJ1-2; tentative D call: TRBD1 (5 bases). The sequenced sample was peripheral blood, obtained on day 0 of AZD1222 vaccination. The CDR3, as DNA: TGTGCCAGCAGTGGAACCGGGACTAGCTATGGCTACACCTTC. Amino acid sequence: CASSGTGTSYGYTF.